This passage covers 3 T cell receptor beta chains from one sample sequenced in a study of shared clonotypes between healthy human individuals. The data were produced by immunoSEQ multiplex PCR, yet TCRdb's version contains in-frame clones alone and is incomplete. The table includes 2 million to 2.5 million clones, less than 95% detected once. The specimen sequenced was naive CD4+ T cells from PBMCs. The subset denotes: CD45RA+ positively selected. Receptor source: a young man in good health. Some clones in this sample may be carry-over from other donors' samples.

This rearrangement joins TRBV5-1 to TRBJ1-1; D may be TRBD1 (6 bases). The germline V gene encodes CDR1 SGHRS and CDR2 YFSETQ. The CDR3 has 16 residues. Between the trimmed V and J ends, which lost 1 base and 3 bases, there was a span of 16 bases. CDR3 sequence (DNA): TGCGCCAGCAGCTTGACCCTCAGGGGCGGGGACACTGAAGCTTTCTTT. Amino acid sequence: CASSLTLRGGDTEAFF.

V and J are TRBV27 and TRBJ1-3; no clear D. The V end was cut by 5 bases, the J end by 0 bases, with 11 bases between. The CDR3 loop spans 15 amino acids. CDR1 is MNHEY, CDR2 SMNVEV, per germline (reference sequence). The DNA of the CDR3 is TGTGCCAGCAGTCCTTGGGTAGGCTCTGGAAACACCATATATTTT. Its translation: CASSPWVGSGNTIYF.

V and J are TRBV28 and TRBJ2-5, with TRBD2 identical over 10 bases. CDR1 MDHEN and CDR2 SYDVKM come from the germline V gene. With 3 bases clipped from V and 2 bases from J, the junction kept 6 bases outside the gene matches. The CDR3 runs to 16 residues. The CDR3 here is CASSFSAGGGQETQYF. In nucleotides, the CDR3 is TGTGCCAGCAGTTTCTCAGCGGGAGGGGGACAAGAGACCCAGTACTTC.